This T cell receptor beta chain was found in a study of T cells in Graves' hyperthyroidism and ophthalmopathy. Study results and caveats: Ophthalmopathy was identified by the model a median around 6.9 months ahead of onset.

Amplification yielded TCR beta CDR3 regions, with RNA transcripts as the source. With the HTBI primer set, the TCR CDR3 went through a first round of RT-PCR. TCRdb re-analysed the multiplex PCR reads in MiXCR, keeping a single row per CDR3 protein. The sample records a few hundred thousand distinct CDR3 sequences, less than 25% being singletons. The CDR3 sequence is 15 residues long. V lost 9 bases, J lost 3 bases, and 8 bases stayed unmatched. Germline V lookup: CDR1 SNHLY, CDR2 FYNNEI. This clonotype came up many times. Antigen specificity is unknown. The sequencing input was blood. V gene TRBV2 combines with J gene TRBJ1-2; TRBD1 agrees at 12 bases. This clonotype was obtained from a man aged 18-30 years with Graves' hyperthyroidism. The CDR3 loop is CASGTGGASDYGYTF. In nucleotides, the CDR3 is TGTGCCAGTGGGACAGGGGGCGCCTCCGACTATGGCTACACCTTC.